A selection of T cell receptor beta chains follows, all from one sample in a study of T cell repertoires in cytomegalovirus infection. One entry per CDR3 protein, called by TCRdb with MiXCR from the reads. The sample shows more than 500,000 distinct CDR3 sequences, more than 15% of them seen only once. The sequenced sample consisted of CD8+ T cells from PBMCs. All receptors come from a human donor in good health (CMV status not recorded). Some clones in this sample may be carry-over from other donors' samples. Each CDR3 is given with its conserved first and last residue. D genes are given only for firm matches. Only some rows state a clone size, as once, few, many or a class for expanded clones.

d_call j_call v_call cdr3_length clone_size cdr3_nt cdr3_aa
TRBD2 TRBJ2-5 TRBV4-1 15 few TGCGCCAGCAGCCTTCGACTAGCGTCTCAAGAGACCCAGTACTTC CASSLRLASQETQYF
TRBD1 TRBJ2-2 TRBV6-6 17 few TGTGCCAGCAGTGACCGGGACAGGGGCCCTAACACCGGGGAGCTGTTTTTT CASSDRDRGPNTGELFF
. TRBJ1-2 TRBV6-5 15 . TGTGCCAGCAGTCCTCCGTCGGGAAGATTCTATGGCTACACCTTC CASSPPSGRFYGYTF
. TRBJ2-2 TRBV3-1 14 . TGTGCCAGCACCCAGGGGCTGGAAGGCGGGGAGCTGTTTTTT CASTQGLEGGELFF
TRBD1 TRBJ2-7 TRBV4-2 13 many TGTGCCAGCAGCCAAACAGGGGACTACGAGCAGTACTTC CASSQTGDYEQYF
. TRBJ1-1 TRBV5-4 15 . TGTGCCAGCATCAACGGGGAAGCCATGAACACTGAAGCTTTCTTT CASINGEAMNTEAFF
. TRBJ2-7 TRBV20-1 14 . TGCAGTGCTGAGGACTACACTAGCTCCTACGAGCAGTACTTC CSAEDYTSSYEQYF
. TRBJ2-3 TRBV27 12 once TGTGCCAGCAGTCATCCCGCAGATACGCAGTATTTT CASSHPADTQYF
TRBD2 TRBJ2-7 TRBV6-5 16 many TGTGCCAGCAGTTACTCGACTAGCGGGCGCCCCTACGAGCAGTACTTC CASSYSTSGRPYEQYF
. TRBJ1-1 TRBV6-1 13 many TGTGCCAGCATGAGGCAACGGGGAACTGAAGCTTTCTTT CASMRQRGTEAFF
. TRBJ1-2 TRBV6-1 16 many TGTGCCAGCAGCGAATTTAGTGGCGGCCCGGAGTATGGCTACACCTTC CASSEFSGGPEYGYTF
. TRBJ2-7 TRBV20-1 14 few TGCAGTGCTAGAGAAGACATTTTTCCCTACGAGCAGTACTTC CSAREDIFPYEQYF
TRBD2 TRBJ2-5 TRBV11-1 15 many TGTGCCAGCAGCTTAGGAGCGGGAGAAGTGGAGACCCAGTACTTC CASSLGAGEVETQYF
. TRBJ1-2 TRBV11-2 17 many TGTGCCAGCAGCTTTTTCCAGAGAGGCCGGGGCGACTATGGCTACACCTTC CASSFFQRGRGDYGYTF
TRBD1 TRBJ1-2 TRBV11-2 16 . TGTGCCAGCAGCTTAGGTCGGGACAGCTTTAACTATGGCTACACCTTC CASSLGRDSFNYGYTF
. TRBJ1-5 TRBV5-5 15 many TGTGCCAGCAGCTTGCTGGTAGGGGAGAATCAGCCCCAGCATTTT CASSLLVGENQPQHF
TRBD2 TRBJ2-7 TRBV7-9 17 many TGTGCCAGCAGCTCTGTACCGATTACTAGCGGGAAGGACGAGCAGTACTTC CASSSVPITSGKDEQYF
. TRBJ2-2 TRBV5-5 18 . TGTGCCAGCAGCAGGTACTGGCTCTCGGGTGAAAACACCGGGGAGCTGTTTTTT CASSRYWLSGENTGELFF
TRBD1 TRBJ2-5 TRBV2 17 . TGTGCCAGCAGTGTACAGACTCCGGGACAGGGGACGGGGACCCAGTACTTC CASSVQTPGQGTGTQYF
TRBD2 TRBJ2-1 TRBV28 17 many TGTGCCAGCAGTTTAGGGGGAGCGGGAGGGCCCTACAATGAGCAGTTCTTC CASSLGGAGGPYNEQFF
TRBD1 TRBJ2-7 TRBV29-1 13 . TGCAGCGTTGAGGGACAGGCTCCCTACGAGCAGTACTTC CSVEGQAPYEQYF
TRBD1 TRBJ1-2 TRBV24-1 14 many TGTGCCACCAGTGATCGGGACAGCTTTTATGGCTACACCTTC CATSDRDSFYGYTF
. TRBJ2-1 TRBV7-9 15 few TGTGCCAGCCCCCCAGGCTCGAGCTCCTACAATGAGCAGTTCTTC CASPPGSSSYNEQFF
TRBD2 TRBJ2-1 TRBV5-1 16 . TGCGCCAGCAGCCCGCCGGCGGGGGGCGTAAGATTTGAGCAGTTCTTC CASSPPAGGVRFEQFF
TRBD2 TRBJ2-7 TRBV7-9 12 many TGTGCCAGCAGCCCCGGCGGGAGCGAGCAGTACTTC CASSPGGSEQYF
. TRBJ2-7 TRBV5-5 15 many TGTGCCAGCAGCTTGGGTCTGGGCATCACCTACGAGCAGTACTTC CASSLGLGITYEQYF
. TRBJ1-5 TRBV9 16 . TGTGCCAGCAGCCCAGGGTTGGGGGGTAGCAATCAGCCCCAGCATTTT CASSPGLGGSNQPQHF
. TRBJ2-5 TRBV27 13 . TGTGCCAGCAGTTTATCCGTCAGGGAGACCCAGTACTTC CASSLSVRETQYF
TRBD2 TRBJ2-1 TRBV7-9 15 many TGTGCCACCGGACTAGCGGGGAGAGAAGGCAATGAGCAGTTCTTC CATGLAGREGNEQFF
. TRBJ2-1 TRBV10-2 19 few TGCGCCAGCAGACAACCTTTATTACTTCAGGGGCGGACCTACAATGAGCAGTTCTTC CASRQPLLLQGRTYNEQFF
. TRBJ1-2 TRBV7-9 14 . TGTGCCAGCAGCTTAGGTCAGGACTACTATGGCTACACCTTC CASSLGQDYYGYTF
. TRBJ2-1 TRBV7-9 17 . TGTGCCAGCAGCCTCCGCCCCCTGCGGGGGACATACAATGAGCAGTTCTTC CASSLRPLRGTYNEQFF
TRBD2 TRBJ2-3 TRBV27 17 few TGTGCCAGCAGTTCCCGAGGGATAGCGGGAGAGGGAGATACGCAGTATTTT CASSSRGIAGEGDTQYF
TRBD1 TRBJ1-1 TRBV27 19 . TGTGCCAGCAGTACGGTACCACAGGGGACACCGATTGCGAACACTGAAGCTTTCTTT CASSTVPQGTPIANTEAFF
. TRBJ1-2 TRBV4-1 14 . TGCGCCAGCAGCCAAGACGGGCCTCAGCTAGGCTACACCTTC CASSQDGPQLGYTF
. TRBJ2-3 TRBV19 14 few TGTGCCAGTAGTATAGAGGATTCCACAGATACGCAGTATTTT CASSIEDSTDTQYF